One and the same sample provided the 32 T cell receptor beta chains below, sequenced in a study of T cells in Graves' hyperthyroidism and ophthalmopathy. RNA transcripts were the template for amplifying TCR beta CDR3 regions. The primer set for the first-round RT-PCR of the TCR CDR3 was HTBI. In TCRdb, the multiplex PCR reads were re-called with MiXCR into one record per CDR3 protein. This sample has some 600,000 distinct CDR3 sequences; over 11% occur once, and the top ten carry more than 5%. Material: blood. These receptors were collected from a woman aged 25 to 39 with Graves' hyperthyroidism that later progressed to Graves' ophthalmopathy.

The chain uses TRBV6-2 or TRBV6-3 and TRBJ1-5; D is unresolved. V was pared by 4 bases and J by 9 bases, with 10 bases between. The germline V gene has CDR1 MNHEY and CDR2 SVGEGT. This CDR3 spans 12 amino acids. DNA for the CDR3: TGTGCCAGCAGTTTCAGTTTTCTGCCCCAGCATTTT. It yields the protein CASSFSFLPQHF.

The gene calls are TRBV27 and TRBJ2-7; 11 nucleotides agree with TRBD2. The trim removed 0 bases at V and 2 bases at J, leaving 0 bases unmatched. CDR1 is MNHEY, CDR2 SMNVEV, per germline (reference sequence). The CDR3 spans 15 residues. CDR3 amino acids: CASSLSGLAAYEQYF. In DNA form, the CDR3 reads TGTGCCAGCAGTTTATCGGGACTAGCGGCCTACGAGCAGTACTTC.

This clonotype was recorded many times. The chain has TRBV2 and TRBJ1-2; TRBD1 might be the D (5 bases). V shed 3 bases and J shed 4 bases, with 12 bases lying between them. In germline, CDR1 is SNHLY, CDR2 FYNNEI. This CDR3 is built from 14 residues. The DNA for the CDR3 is TGTGCCAGCAGTGATGGAGGAAGGGGCTATGGCTACACCTTC. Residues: CASSDGGRGYGYTF.

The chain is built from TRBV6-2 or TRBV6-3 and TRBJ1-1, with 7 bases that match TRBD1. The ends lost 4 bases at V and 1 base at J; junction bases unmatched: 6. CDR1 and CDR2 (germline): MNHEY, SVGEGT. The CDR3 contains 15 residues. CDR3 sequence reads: CASSSPWTGNTEAFF. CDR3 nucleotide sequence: TGTGCCAGCAGTTCTCCGTGGACAGGGAACACTGAAGCTTTCTTT.

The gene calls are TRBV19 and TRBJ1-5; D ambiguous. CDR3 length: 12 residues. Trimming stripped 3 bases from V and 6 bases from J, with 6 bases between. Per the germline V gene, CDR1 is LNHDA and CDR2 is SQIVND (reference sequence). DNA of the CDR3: TGTGCCAGTAGTATCATAGCTCAGCCCCAGCATTTT. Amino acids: CASSIIAQPQHF.

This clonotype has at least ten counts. The CDR3 sequence: CASSLDISETQYF. CDR3 DNA sequence: TGTGCCAGCAGCTTAGATATTTCCGAGACCCAGTACTTC. The chain recombines TRBV11-2 with TRBJ2-5; no clear D gene. The germline V gene has CDR1 SGHAT and CDR2 FQNNGV. This CDR3 is 13 amino acids long. Trimming shortened V by 0 bases and J by 5 bases, and 7 bases separated the two germline ends.

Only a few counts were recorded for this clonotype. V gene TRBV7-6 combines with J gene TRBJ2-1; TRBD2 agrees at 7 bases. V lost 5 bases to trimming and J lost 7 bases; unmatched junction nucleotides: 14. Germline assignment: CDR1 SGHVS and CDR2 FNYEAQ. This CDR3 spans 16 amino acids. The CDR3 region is CASSLLGAGSSNEQFF. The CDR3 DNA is TGTGCCAGCAGCCTCCTAGGAGCGGGATCGTCGAATGAGCAGTTCTTC.

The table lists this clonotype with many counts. CDR3 protein: CASSLIGLEPGGELFF. The CDR3 DNA reads as TGTGCCAGCAGCCTTATTGGGCTCGAGCCGGGCGGGGAGCTGTTTTTT. The J gene is TRBJ2-2, the V gene TRBV11-3; D ambiguous. The CDR3 extends over 16 amino acids. Trimming left V 5 bases short and J 7 bases short, with 20 bases between. Germline loops: CDR1 SGHNT, CDR2 YENEEA.

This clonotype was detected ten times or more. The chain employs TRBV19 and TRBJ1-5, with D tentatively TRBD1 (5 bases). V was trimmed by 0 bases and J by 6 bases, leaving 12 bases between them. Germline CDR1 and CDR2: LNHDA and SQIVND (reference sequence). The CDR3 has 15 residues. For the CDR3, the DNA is TGTGCCAGTAGTATAGACAGGGTAGATGGTCAGCCCCAGCATTTT. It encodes CASSIDRVDGQPQHF.

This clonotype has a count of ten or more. The CDR3 nucleotides read TGTGCCAGCAGTTTAGAGGCTTATGGCTACACCTTC. This translates into CASSLEAYGYTF. The chain combines TRBV12-3 or TRBV12-4 with TRBJ1-2; D ambiguous. The V end was cut by 1 base, the J end by 5 bases, with 5 bases between. There are 12 residues in the CDR3.

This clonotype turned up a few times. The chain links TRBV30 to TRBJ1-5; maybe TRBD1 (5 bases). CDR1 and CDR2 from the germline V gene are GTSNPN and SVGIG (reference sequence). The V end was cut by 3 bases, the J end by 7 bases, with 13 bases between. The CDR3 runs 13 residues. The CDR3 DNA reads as TGTGCCTGGAGCGGCCAGGGCCGCCAGCCCCAGCATTTT. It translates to CAWSGQGRQPQHF.

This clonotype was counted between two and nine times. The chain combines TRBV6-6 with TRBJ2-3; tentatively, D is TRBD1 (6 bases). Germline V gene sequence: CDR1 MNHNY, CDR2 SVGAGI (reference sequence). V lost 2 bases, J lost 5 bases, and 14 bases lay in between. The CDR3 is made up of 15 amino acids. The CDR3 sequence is CASSYLQEGGDTQYF. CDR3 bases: TGTGCCAGCAGTTACCTTCAGGAAGGGGGAGATACGCAGTATTTT.

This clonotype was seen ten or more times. CDR3: CASSYSNTEAFF. The DNA for the CDR3 is TGTGCCAGCAGTTACAGTAACACTGAAGCTTTCTTT. The chain carries TRBV6-6 and TRBJ1-1; D remains unclear. Germline CDR1 is MNHNY and CDR2 is SVGAGI (reference sequence). Trimming left V 2 bases short and J 2 bases short, with 3 bases between. CDR3 length: 12 amino acids.

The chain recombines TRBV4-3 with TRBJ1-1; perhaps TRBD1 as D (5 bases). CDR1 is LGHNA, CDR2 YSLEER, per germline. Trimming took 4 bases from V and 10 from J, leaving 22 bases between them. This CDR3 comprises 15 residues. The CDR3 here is CASSPASGPVIGAFF. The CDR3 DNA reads TGCGCCAGCAGCCCAGCCTCGGGACCCGTCATTGGAGCTTTCTTT.

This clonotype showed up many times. CDR3 nucleotide sequence: TGTGCCTGGAGAAGGCCTAGCGGAACCTACAATGAGCAGTTCTTC. This codes for CAWRRPSGTYNEQFF. The rearrangement joins TRBV30 to TRBJ2-1; 7 bases align to TRBD2. The CDR3 runs 15 residues. Germline assignment: CDR1 GTSNPN and CDR2 SVGIG (reference sequence). With V trimmed by 3 bases and J by 2 bases, 7 bases remained unmatched.

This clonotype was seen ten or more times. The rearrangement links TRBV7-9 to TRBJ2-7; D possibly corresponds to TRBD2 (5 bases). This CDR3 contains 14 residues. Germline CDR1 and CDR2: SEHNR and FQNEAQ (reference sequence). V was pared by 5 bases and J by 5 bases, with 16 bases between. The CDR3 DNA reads TGTGCCAGCAGCCCCAACGAGGGAACCCACGAGCAGTACTTC. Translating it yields CASSPNEGTHEQYF.

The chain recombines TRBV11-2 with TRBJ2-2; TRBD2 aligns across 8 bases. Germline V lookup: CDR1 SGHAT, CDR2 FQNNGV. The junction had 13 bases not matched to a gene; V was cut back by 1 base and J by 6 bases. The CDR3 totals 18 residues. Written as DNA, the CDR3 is TGTGCCAGCAGCTTAGGGCCGCCCGCGGGGGGCTCGGCCGGGGAGCTGTTTTTT. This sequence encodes CASSLGPPAGGSAGELFF.

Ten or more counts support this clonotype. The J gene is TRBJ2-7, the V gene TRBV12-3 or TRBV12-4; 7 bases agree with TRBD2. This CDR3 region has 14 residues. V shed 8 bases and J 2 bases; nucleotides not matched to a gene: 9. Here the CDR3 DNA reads TGTGCCAGCGCGGGGGACCAGGGCCCCTACGAGCAGTACTTC. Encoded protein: CASAGDQGPYEQYF.

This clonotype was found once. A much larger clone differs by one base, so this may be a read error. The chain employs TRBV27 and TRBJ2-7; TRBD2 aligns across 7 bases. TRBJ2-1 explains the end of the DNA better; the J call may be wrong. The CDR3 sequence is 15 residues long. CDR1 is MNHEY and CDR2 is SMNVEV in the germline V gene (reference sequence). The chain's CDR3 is CASSLSGTNSYEQFF. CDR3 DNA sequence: TGTGCCAGCAGTCTCTCCGGGACTAACTCCTACGAGCAGTTCTTC.

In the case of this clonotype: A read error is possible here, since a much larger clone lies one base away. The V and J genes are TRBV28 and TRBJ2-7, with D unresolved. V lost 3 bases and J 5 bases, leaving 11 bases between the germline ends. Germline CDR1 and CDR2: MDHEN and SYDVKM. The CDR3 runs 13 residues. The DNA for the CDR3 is TGTGCCAGCAGTTTTATGGGCAGAAACGAGCAGTACTTC. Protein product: CASSFMGRNEQYF.

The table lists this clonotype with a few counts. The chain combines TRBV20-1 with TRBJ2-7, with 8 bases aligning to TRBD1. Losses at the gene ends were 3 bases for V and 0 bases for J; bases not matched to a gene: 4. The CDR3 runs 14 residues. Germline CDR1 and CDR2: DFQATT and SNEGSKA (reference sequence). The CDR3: CSASGQGASYEQYF. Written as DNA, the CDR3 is TGCAGTGCTAGCGGTCAGGGGGCCTCCTACGAGCAGTACTTC.

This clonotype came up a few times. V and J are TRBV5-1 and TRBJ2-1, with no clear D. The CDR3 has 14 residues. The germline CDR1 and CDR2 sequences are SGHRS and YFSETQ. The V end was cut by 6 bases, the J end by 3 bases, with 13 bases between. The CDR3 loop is CASTPNVNYNEQFF. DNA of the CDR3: TGCGCCAGCACCCCAAACGTGAACTACAATGAGCAGTTCTTC.

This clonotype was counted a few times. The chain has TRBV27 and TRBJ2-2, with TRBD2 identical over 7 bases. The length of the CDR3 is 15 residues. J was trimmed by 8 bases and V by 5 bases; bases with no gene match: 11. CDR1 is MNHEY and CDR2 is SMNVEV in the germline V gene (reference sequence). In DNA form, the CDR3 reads TGTGCCAGCAGTAGAACCCTAGCGGCGAGGGGGGAGCTGTTTTTT. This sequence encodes CASSRTLAARGELFF.

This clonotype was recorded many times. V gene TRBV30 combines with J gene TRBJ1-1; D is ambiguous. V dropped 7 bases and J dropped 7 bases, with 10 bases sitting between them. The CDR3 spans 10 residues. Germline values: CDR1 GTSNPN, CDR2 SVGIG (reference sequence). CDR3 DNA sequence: TGTGCCTTAAAAAGGAGTGAAGCTTTCTTT. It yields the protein CALKRSEAFF. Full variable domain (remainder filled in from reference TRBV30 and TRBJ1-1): SQTIHQWPATLVQPVGSPLSLECTVEGTSNPNLYWYRQAAGRGLQLLFYSVGIGQISSEVPQNLSASRPQDRQFILSSKKLLLSDSGFYLCALKRSEAFFGQGTRLTVV.

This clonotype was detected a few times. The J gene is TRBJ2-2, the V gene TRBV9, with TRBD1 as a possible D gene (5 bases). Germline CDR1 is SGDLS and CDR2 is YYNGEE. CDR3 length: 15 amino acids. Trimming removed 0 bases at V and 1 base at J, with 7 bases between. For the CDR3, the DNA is TGTGCCAGCAGCGTAGTCGACAGGAACACCGGGGAGCTGTTTTTT. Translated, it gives CASSVVDRNTGELFF.

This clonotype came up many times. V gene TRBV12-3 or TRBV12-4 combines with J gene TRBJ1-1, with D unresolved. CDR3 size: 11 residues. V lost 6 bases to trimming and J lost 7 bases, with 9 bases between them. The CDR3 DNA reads TGTGCCAGCAGCAGACACTTTGAAGCTTTCTTT. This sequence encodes CASSRHFEAFF.

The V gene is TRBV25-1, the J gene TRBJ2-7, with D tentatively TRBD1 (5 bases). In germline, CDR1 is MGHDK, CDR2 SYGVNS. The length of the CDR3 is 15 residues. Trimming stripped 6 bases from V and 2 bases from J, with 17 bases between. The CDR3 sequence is CASRLDLDTAYEQYF. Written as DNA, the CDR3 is TGTGCCAGCAGGTTGGACCTGGACACAGCCTACGAGCAGTACTTC.

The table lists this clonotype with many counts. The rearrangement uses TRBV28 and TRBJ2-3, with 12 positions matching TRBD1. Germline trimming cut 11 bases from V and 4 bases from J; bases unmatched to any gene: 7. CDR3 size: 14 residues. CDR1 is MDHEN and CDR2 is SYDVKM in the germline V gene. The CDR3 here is CAGGDRGRSDTQYF. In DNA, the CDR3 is TGTGCCGGGGGGGACAGGGGGCGTTCAGATACGCAGTATTTT.

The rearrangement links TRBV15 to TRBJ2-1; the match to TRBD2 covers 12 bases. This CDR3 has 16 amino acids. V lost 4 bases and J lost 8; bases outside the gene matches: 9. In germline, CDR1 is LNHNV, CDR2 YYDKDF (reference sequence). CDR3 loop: CATSNPPTSGSDEQFF. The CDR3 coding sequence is TGTGCCACCAGCAATCCGCCGACTAGCGGGAGTGATGAGCAGTTCTTC.

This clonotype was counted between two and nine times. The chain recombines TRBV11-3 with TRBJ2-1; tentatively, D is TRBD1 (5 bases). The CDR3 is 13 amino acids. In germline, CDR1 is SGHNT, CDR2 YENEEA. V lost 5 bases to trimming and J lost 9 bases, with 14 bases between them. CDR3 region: CASSASRGGEQFF. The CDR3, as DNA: TGTGCCAGCAGCGCGTCAAGGGGCGGTGAGCAGTTCTTC.

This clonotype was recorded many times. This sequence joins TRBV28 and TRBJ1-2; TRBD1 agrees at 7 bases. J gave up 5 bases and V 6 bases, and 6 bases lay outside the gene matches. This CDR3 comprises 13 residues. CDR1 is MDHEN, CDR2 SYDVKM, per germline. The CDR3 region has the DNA TGTGCCAGCAGGGTACCAGGGGGGTATGGCTACACCTTC. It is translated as CASRVPGGYGYTF.

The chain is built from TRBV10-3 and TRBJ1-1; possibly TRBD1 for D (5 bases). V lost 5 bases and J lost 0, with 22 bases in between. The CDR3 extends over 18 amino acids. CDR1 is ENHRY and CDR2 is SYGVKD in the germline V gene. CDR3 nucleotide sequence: TGTGCCATCAGTTACCCCCCCAGGGTACGGTCCATGAACACTGAAGCTTTCTTT. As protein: CAISYPPRVRSMNTEAFF.